This T cell receptor beta chain was obtained from a study of blood T cell repertoires in COVID-19. Germline lookup yields CDR1 DFQATT and CDR2 SNEGSKA (reference sequence). V shed 6 bases, J shed 5 bases, and the junction held 0 bases outside the gene matches. The CDR3 covers 11 residues. Produced via immunoSEQ multiplex PCR; TCRdb's table is partial and in-frame only. The data contain roughly 120,000 clones, 92% of them singletons. This clonotype was obtained from a man aged 50 to 59 with COVID-19, enrolled during active disease. Sequencing was carried out using peripheral blood. This rearrangement joins TRBV20-1 to TRBJ1-1, with 10 bases matching TRBD1. Here the CDR3 DNA reads TGCAGTGCGGGACAGGGGACTGAAGCTTTCTTT. This sequence encodes CSAGQGTEAFF.